This TCR beta chain was captured by sequencing in a study of Ad26.COV2.S vaccination and SARS-CoV-2 variants. Produced via immunoSEQ multiplex PCR; TCRdb's table is partial and in-frame only. The sample consists of about 350,000 clones, about 88% of them appearing once. Documented treatment: some 19 received Ad26.COV2.S at low or high dose, single or two shots; several received placebo; per-sample allocation not given. Samples came from day 63 after the first vaccine or placebo injection. Germline lookup yields CDR1 SGHTA and CDR2 FQGNSA. Trimming stripped 7 bases from V and 7 bases from J, with 17 bases between. CDR3 size: 13 residues.

The specimen was peripheral blood, collected in a trial of Ad26.COV2.S vaccine versus placebo. V and J are TRBV7-2 and TRBJ2-7; D possibly corresponds to TRBD2 (5 bases). The receptor comes from a person between 18 and 60 years old who received the Ad26.COV2.S COVID-19 vaccine or a placebo. The CDR3 DNA is TGTGCCAGCACGTCCGAGGGTCTGGGAGAGCAGTACTTC. It specifies CASTSEGLGEQYF.